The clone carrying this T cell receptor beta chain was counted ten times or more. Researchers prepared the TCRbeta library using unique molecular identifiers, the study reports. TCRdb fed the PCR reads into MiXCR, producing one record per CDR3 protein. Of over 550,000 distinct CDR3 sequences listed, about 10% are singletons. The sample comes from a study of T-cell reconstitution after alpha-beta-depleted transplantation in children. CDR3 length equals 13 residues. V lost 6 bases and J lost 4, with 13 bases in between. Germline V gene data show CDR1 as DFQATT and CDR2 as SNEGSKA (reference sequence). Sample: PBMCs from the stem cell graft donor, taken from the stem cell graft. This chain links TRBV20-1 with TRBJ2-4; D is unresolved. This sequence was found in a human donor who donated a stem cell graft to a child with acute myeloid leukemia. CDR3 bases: TGCAGTGCCTCGTTGCTAGTTAAAAACATTCAGTACTTC. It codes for CSASLLVKNIQYF.